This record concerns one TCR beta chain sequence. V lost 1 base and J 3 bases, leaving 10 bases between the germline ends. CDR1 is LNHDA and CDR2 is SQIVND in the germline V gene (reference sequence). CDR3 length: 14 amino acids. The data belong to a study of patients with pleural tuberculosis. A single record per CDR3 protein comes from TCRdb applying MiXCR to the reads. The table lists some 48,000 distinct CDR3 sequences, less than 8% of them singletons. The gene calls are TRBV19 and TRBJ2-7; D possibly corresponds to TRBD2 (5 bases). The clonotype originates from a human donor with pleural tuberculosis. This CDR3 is CASSIGGLSYEQYF. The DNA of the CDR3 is TGTGCCAGTAGTATAGGCGGGTTAAGCTACGAGCAGTACTTC. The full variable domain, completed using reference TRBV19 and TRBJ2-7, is DGGITQSPKYLFRKEGQNVTLSCEQNLNHDAMYWYRQDPGQGLRLIYYSQIVNDFQKGDIAEGYSVSREKKESFPLTVTSAQKNPTAFYLCASSIGGLSYEQYFGPGTRLTVT.